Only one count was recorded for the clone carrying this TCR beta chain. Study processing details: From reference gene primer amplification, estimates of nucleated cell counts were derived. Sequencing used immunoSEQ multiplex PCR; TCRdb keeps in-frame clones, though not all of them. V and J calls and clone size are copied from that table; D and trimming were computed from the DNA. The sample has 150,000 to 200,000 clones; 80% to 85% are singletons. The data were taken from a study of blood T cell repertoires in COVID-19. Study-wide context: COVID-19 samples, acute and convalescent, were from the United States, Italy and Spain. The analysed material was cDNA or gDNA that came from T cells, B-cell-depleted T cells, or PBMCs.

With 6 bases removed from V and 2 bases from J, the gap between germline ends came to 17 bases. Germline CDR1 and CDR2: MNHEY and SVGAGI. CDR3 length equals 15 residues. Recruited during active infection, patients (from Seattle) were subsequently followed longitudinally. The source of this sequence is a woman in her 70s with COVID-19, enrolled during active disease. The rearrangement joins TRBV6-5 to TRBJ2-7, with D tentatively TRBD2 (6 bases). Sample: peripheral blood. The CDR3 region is CASRGGSRATYEQYF. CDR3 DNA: TGTGCCAGCAGGGGAGGCAGTCGTGCGACCTACGAGCAGTACTTC.